This TCR beta chain is from a study of T cell responses to AZD1222 COVID-19 vaccine. Repertoires were generated with immunoSEQ multiplex PCR, while TCRdb's copy carries only in-frame clones and drops some. In the table there are 84,000 or so clones, roughly nine tenths of which are singletons. This clone was recorded only once. V dropped 3 bases and J dropped 7 bases, with 9 bases sitting between them. The germline gives CDR1 PRHDT, CDR2 FYEKMQ (reference sequence). The CDR3 sequence is 12 residues long. The TCR sequence derives from an adult in good health. The sequenced sample was peripheral blood, obtained on day 0 of AZD1222 vaccination. The chain couples TRBV13 to TRBJ1-1; D call uncertain. Here the CDR3 DNA reads TGTGCCAGCAGCTTCCGACGGGGTGAAGCTTTCTTT. This codes for CASSFRRGEAFF. Looking up the rest from reference TRBV13 and TRBJ1-1 gives the full variable domain: AAGVIQSPRHLIKEKRETATLKCYPIPRHDTVYWYQQGPGQDPQFLISFYEKMQSDKGSIPDRFSAQQFSDYHSELNMSSLELGDSALYFCASSFRRGEAFFGQGTRLTVV.